What follows is one TCR beta chain and its context. This receptor's antigen is unknown. Qualities for individual bases were not recorded, and no much larger clone is one base off. The CDR3 regions of human TCRbeta chains were analyzed by immunosequencing. As for the original processing: TCRs in the repertoires were matched against a reference library of SARS-CoV-2-specific TCRs that had been generated with the MIRA antigen-specificity platform. Breadth was defined as the fraction of unique TCRs that were SARS-CoV-2-associated, and depth was defined as the fraction of total T cells that were SARS-CoV-2-associated. Each spike-specific TCR was assigned to its reactive spike region and to a CD4 or CD8 class using the MIRA data. Log10-transformed breadth and depth values were compared by one-way ANOVA with Sidak's multiple comparisons tests. Held by TCRdb, this immuneACCESS table contains in-frame sequences only and omits some clones. Under half of the omission traces to an unresolved V gene where checked; the cause of the rest is unknown. The DNA was the basis for D and trimming; V, J and clone size are from that table. The sample table shows around 100,000 clones, and roughly 91% are seen once. The ten largest account for over 6.5% of the sample.

The sample belongs to a study of T cell responses to AZD1222 COVID-19 vaccine (TCRdb year 2021). Context from the whole study: AZD1222 recipients whose second dose came at about 4 weeks and those whose second dose came at about 12 weeks were combined into one group, since spike-specific TCR depth and breadth did not differ between the two schedules. Enrollment into the trials was organized by age into subgroups of 18-55, 56-69 and 70-plus years, and those subgroups contained roughly 160, 29 and 62 TCR-sequenced participants, respectively. TCR sequencing covered over 230 trial participants: 200 to 220 given two doses of AZD1222 and about 26 given two doses of MenACWY control vaccine. General conclusions and limits of the study: After two AZD1222 doses, both the breadth and the depth of spike-specific TCRs were significantly higher than at day 0 and than in MenACWY recipients. Only five to seven AZD1222 recipients were SARS-CoV-2 seropositive at baseline, limiting conclusions about previously exposed vaccinees. The whole spike protein was spanned by vaccine-associated CD4 TCRs, and dominant responses were seen in regions 160-218 and 743-854. Because no samples from the day 14 peak response were available, repertoires could be characterized only after the peak T cell response. Participants were mostly white British and included more females than males, and it was suggested by the authors that clonal diversity may have been underestimated. The 56-69-year group was small, and its depth increase did not reach significance, likely because of low power. Nearly half of unique spike-specific TCRs reportedly recognized epitopes outside regions mutated in the B.1.351 and B.1.1.7 variants.

The sample's time point label, decoded: baseline before first vaccination. The vaccinee samples were drawn from two UK trials, COV001 and COV002, one of which was a single-blind randomized controlled phase 2/3 trial testing AZD1222 (ChAdOx1 nCoV-19) in healthy adults. For TCRbeta chain sequencing, PBMC samples from trial participants were taken at day 0 and at day 28 after the second dose. The receptor was isolated from an adult in good health. The starting material was peripheral blood, obtained on day 0 of AZD1222 vaccination.

The CDR3 reads CASSSTDRGLIGYTF. The sequence in DNA is TGTGCCAGCAGTTCTACGGACAGGGGGCTTATCGGCTACACCTTC. The sequence joins TRBV27 to TRBJ1-2, with TRBD1 matching 11 junction bases. The CDR3 starts with the cysteine, ends with the phenylalanine, and has 15 residues. The sequence is cut down to CDR3 DNA, 45 bases in frame from base 1. Relative to germline, V is missing 4 bases and J is missing 8 bases, with 9 bases of the junction outside any gene match. The germline V gene (reference sequence) supplies CDR1 MNHEY and CDR2 SMNVEV.